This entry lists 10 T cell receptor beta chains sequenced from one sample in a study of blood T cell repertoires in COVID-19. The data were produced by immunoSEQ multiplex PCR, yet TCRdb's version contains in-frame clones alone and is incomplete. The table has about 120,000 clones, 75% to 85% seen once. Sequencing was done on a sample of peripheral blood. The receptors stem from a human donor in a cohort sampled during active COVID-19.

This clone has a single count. CDR3 bases: TGTGCCAGCAGTGGGACAGCCATCTGGGAGACCCAGTACTTC. Protein product: CASSGTAIWETQYF. V usage is TRBV7-9 and J usage is TRBJ2-5; 7 nucleotides agree with TRBD1. The V gene's germline CDR1 is SEHNR and CDR2 FQNEAQ (reference sequence). The CDR3 is made up of 14 amino acids. Unmatched junction bases numbered 9, after V lost 6 bases and J lost 5 bases. Based on the CDR3 plus reference TRBV7-9 and TRBJ2-5, the full variable domain is DTGVSQNPRHKITKRGQNVTFRCDPISEHNRLYWYRQTLGQGPEFLTYFQNEAQLEKSRLLSDRFSAERPKGSFSTLEIQRTEQGDSAMYLCASSGTAIWETQYFGPGTRLLVL.

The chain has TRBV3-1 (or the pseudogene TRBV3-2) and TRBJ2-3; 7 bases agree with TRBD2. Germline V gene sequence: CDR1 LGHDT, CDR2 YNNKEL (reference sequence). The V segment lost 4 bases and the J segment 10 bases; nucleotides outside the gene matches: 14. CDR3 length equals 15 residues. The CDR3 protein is CASSPRSAGEYSQYF. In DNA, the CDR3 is TGTGCCAGCAGCCCCCGGAGTGCGGGGGAGTATTCGCAGTATTTT.

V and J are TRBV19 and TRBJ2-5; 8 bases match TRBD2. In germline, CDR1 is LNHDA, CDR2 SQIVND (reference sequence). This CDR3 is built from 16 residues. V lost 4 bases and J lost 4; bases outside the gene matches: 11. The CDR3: CASSSTLRGGRETQYF. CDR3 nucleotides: TGTGCCAGTAGTAGCACCCTCCGGGGGGGCAGAGAGACCCAGTACTTC.

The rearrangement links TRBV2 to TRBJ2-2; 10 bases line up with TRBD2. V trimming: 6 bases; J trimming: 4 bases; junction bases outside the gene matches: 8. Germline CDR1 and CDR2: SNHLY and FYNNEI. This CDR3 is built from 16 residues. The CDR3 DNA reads TGTGCCAGCAGGTTGGGGGCTAGCGGGGGCACCGGGGAGCTGTTTTTT. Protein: CASRLGASGGTGELFF.

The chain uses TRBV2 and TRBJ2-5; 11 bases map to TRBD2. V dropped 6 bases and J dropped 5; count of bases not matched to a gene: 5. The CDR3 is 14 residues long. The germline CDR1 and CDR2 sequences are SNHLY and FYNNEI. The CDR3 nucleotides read TGTGCCAGCAGGGCGGGACTAGCGGTGGAGACCCAGTACTTC. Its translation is CASRAGLAVETQYF.

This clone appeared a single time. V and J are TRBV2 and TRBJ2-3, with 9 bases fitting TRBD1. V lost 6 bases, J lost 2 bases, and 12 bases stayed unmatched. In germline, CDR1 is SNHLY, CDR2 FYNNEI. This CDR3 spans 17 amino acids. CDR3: CASRGNQGTGFTDTQYF. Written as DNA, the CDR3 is TGTGCCAGCAGGGGGAACCAAGGGACAGGGTTCACAGATACGCAGTATTTT.

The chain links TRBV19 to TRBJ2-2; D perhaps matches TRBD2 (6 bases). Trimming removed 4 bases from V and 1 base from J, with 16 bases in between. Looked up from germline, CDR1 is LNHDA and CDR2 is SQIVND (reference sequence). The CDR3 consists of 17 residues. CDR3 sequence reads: CASSTLRGSQNTGELFF. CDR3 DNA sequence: TGTGCCAGTAGTACTCTTCGGGGGTCGCAGAACACCGGGGAGCTGTTTTTT.

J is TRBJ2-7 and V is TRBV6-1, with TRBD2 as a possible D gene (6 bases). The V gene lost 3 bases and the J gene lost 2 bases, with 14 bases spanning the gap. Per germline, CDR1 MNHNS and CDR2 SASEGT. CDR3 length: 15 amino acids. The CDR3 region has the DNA TGTGCCAGCAGTGACGAGGGCGGAGGGACCTACGAGCAGTACTTC. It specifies CASSDEGGGTYEQYF.

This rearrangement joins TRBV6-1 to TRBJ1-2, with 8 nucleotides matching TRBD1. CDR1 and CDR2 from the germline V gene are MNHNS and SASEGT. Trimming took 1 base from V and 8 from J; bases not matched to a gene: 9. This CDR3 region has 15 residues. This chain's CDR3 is CASSEVQGAGQGYTF. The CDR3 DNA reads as TGTGCCAGCAGTGAAGTCCAGGGGGCGGGTCAAGGCTACACCTTC.

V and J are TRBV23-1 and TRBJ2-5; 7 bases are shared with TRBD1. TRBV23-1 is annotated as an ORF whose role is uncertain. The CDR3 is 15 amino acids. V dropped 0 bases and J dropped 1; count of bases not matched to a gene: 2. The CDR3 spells CASSQSRDSQETQYF. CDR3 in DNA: TGCGCCAGCAGTCAATCGAGGGACAGCCAAGAGACCCAGTACTTC.